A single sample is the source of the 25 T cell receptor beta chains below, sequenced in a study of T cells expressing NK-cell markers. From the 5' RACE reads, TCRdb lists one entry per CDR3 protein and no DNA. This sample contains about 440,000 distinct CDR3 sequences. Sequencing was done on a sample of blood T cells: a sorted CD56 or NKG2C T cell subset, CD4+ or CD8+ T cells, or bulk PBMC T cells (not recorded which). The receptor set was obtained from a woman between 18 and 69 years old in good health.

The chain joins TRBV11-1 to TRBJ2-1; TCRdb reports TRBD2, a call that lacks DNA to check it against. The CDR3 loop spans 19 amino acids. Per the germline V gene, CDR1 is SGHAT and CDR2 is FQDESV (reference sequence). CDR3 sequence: CASSLMETSGGKTGNEQFF.

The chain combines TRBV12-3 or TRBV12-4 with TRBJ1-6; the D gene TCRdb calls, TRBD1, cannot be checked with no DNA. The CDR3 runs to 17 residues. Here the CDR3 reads CASRPREGQEIGSPLHF.

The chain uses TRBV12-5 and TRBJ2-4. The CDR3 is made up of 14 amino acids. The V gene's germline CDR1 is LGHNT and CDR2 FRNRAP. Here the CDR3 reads CASGLRASEDIQYF.

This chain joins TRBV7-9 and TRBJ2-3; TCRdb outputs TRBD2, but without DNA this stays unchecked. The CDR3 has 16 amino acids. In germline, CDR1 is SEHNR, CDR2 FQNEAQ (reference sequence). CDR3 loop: CASSLNSGSPGDTQYF.

CDR3 protein: CASSEWTGSYNSPLHF. The rearrangement links TRBV6-4 to TRBJ1-6. In germline, CDR1 is MRHNA, CDR2 SNTAGT. This CDR3 is 16 amino acids long.

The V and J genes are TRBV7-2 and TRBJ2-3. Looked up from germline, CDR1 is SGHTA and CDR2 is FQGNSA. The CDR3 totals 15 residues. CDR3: CASSFTERSADTQYF. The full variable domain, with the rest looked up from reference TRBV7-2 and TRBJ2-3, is GAGVSQSPSNKVTEKGKDVELRCDPISGHTALYWYRQSLGQGLEFLIYFQGNSAPDKSGLPSDRFSAERTGGSVSTLTIQRTQQEDSAVYLCASSFTERSADTQYFGPGTRLTVL.

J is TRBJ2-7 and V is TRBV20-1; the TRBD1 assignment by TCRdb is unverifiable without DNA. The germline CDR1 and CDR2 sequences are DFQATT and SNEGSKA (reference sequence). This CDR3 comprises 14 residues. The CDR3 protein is CSAREQVVSYEQYF.

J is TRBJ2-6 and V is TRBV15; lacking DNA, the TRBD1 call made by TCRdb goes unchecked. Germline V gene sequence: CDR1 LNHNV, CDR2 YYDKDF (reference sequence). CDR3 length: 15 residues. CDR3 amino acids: CATSRGQGRANVLTF. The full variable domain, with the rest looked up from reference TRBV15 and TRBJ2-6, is DAMVIQNPRYQVTQFGKPVTLSCSQTLNHNVMYWYQQKSSQAPKLLFHYYDKDFNNEADTPDNFQSRRPNTSFCFLDIRSPGLGDTAMYLCATSRGQGRANVLTFGAGSRLTVL.

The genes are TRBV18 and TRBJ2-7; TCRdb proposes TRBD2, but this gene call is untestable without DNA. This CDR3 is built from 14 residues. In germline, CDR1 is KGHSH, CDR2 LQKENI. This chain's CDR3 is CASSLGTSFYEQYF.

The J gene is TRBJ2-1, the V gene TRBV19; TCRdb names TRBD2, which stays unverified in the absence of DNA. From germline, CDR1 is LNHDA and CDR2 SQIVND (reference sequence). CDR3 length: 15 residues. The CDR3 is CASSVGLAGVFEQFF.

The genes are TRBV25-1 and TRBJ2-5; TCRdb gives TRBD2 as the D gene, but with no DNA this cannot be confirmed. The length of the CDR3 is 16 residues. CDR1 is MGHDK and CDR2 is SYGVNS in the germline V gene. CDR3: CASSESPRGGVETQYF.

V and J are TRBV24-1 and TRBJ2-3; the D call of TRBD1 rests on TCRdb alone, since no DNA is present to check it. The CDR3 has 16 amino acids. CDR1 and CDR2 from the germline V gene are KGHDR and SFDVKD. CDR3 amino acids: CATSDSGPVAPDTQYF.

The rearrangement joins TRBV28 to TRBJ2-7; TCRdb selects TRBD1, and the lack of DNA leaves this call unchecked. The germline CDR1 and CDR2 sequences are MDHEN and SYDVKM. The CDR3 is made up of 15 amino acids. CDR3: CASSPRTGAVNEQYF.

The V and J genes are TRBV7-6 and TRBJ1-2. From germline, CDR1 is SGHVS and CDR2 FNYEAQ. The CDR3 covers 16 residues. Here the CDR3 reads CASSLGGSRGGYGYTF. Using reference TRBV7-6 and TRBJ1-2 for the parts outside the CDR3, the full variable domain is GAGVSQSPRYKVTKRGQDVALRCDPISGHVSLYWYRQALGQGPEFLTYFNYEAQQDKSGLPNDRFSAERPEGSISTLTIQRTEQRDSAMYRCASSLGGSRGGYGYTFGSGTRLTVV.

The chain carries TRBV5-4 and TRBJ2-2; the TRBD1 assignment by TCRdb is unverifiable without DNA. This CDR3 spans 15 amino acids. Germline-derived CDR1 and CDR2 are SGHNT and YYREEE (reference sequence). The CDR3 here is CASSSCTGNTGELFF.

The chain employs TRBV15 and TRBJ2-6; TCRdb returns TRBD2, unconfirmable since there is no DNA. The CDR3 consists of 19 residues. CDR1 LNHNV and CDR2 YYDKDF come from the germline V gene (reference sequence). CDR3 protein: CATSSPTGRASSGANVLTF.

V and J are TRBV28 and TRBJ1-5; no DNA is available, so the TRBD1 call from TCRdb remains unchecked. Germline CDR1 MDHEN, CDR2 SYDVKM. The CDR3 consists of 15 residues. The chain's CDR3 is CASSTAPIENQPQHF. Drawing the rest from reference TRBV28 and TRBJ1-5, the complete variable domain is DVKVTQSSRYLVKRTGEKVFLECVQDMDHENMFWYRQDPGLGLRLIYFSYDVKMKEKGDIPEGYSVSREKKERFSLILESASTNQTSMYLCASSTAPIENQPQHFGDGTRLSIL.

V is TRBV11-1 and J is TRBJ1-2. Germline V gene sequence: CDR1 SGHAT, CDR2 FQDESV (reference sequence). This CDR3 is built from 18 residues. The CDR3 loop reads CASIKPGDLPGPPYGYTF. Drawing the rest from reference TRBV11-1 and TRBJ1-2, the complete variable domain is EAEVAQSPRYKITEKSQAVAFWCDPISGHATLYWYRQILGQGPELLVQFQDESVVDDSQLPKDRFSAERLKGVDSTLKIQPAELGDSAMYLCASIKPGDLPGPPYGYTFGSGTRLTVV.

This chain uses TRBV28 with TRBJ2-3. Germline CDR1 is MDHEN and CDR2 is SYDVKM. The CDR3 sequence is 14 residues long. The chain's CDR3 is CASSERSDTDTQYF. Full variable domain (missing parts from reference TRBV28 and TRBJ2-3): DVKVTQSSRYLVKRTGEKVFLECVQDMDHENMFWYRQDPGLGLRLIYFSYDVKMKEKGDIPEGYSVSREKKERFSLILESASTNQTSMYLCASSERSDTDTQYFGPGTRLTVL.

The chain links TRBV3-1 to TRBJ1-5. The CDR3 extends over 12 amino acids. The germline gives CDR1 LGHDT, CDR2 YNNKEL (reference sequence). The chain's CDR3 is CASSQANQPQHF. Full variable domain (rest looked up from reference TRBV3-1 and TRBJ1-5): DTAVSQTPKYLVTQMGNDKSIKCEQNLGHDTMYWYKQDSKKFLKIMFSYNNKELIINETVPNRFSPKSPDKAHLNLHINSLELGDSAVYFCASSQANQPQHFGDGTRLSIL.

This CDR3 reads CASSTKESGGSGEQYF. This chain uses TRBV12-3 or TRBV12-4 with TRBJ2-7; without DNA, the TCRdb call of TRBD2 cannot be checked. This CDR3 is 16 amino acids long.

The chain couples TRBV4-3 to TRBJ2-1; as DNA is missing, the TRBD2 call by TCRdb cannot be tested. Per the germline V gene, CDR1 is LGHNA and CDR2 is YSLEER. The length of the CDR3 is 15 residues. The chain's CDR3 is CASSQALAGGYEQFF.

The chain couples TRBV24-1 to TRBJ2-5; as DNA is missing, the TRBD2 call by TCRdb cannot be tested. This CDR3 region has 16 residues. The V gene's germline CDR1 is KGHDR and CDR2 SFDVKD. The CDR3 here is CATSDLGGERVETQYF.

The CDR3 loop is CSVERPNTGELFF. The chain couples TRBV29-1 to TRBJ2-2. Germline CDR1 SQVTM, CDR2 ANQGSEA. The CDR3 is made up of 13 amino acids.

CDR3: CASSRPGGSTDTQYF. The rearrangement links TRBV3-1 to TRBJ2-3; TCRdb indicates TRBD1, and absent DNA this call remains unverified. The CDR3 has 15 residues. Germline V gene lookup returns CDR1 LGHDT and CDR2 YNNKEL (reference sequence).